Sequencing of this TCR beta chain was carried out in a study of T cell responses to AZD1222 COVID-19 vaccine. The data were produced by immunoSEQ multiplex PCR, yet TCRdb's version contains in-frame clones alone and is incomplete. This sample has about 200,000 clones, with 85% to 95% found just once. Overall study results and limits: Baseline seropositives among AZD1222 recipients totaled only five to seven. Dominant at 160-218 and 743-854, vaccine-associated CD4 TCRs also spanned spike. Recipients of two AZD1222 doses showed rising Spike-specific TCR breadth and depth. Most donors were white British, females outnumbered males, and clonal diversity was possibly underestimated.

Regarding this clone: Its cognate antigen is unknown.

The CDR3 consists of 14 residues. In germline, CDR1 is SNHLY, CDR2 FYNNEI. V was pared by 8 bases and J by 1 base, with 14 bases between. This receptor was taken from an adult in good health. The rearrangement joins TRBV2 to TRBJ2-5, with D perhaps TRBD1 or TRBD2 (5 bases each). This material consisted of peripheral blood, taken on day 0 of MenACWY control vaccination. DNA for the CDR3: TGTGCCAGCGGGGGTGGGGGAATCCAAGAGACCCAGTACTTC. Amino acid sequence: CASGGGGIQETQYF.